The 15 T cell receptor beta chains below come from one sample, sequenced in a study of OX40 agonist ivuxolimab in advanced cancers. Data came from immunoSEQ multiplex PCR; TCRdb stores just in-frame clones and leaves some out. The repertoire holds around 80,000 clones, 89% seen once, with approximately 0.2% in the top ten. The sample here was CD4+ or CD8+ T cells sorted from blood, taken in a trial of the OX40 agonist ivuxolimab. The receptors were sampled from an adult with an advanced solid tumor such as melanoma, head and neck, liver or kidney cancer.

This clone was counted a single time. The chain carries TRBV6-5 and TRBJ2-7; D remains ambiguous. The V gene lost 5 bases and the J gene lost 3 bases, with 8 bases spanning the gap. In germline, CDR1 is MNHEY, CDR2 SVGAGI. The CDR3 totals 12 residues. Written as DNA, the CDR3 is TGTGCCAGCAGTCACACACTCTACGAGCAGTACTTC. This translates into CASSHTLYEQYF.

This clone has more than one count but fewer than ten. This sequence joins TRBV5-4 and TRBJ2-7; no reliable D call. CDR1 is SGHNT, CDR2 YYREEE, per germline (reference sequence). Trimming took off 4 bases at V and 6 bases at J, with 14 bases between the two ends. The CDR3 length is 13 residues. CDR3 sequence: CASSPIGPSEQYF. CDR3 in DNA: TGTGCCAGCAGCCCCATCGGACCCTCCGAGCAGTACTTC.

This clone was recorded only once. The V call is TRBV7-9, the J call TRBJ2-5, with 7 bases identical to TRBD1. The length of the CDR3 is 15 residues. Germline V gives CDR1 SEHNR, CDR2 FQNEAQ (reference sequence). V gave up 4 bases and J gave up 3 bases; unmatched junction bases: 8. The CDR3 here is CASSYPDREKETQYF. The CDR3 nucleotides are TGTGCCAGCAGCTACCCAGACAGGGAAAAAGAGACCCAGTACTTC.

The DNA of the CDR3 is TGTGCCAGAAATCAGAGGAGCGGGAGTAGCACAGATACGCAGTATTTT. Translation gives CARNQRSGSSTDTQYF. This chain links TRBV2 with TRBJ2-3, with TRBD2 matching 8 bases. Germline V lookup: CDR1 SNHLY, CDR2 FYNNEI. With 9 bases clipped from V and 0 bases from J, the junction kept 11 bases outside the gene matches. This CDR3 is built from 16 residues.

About this clone: The sample contains more than one DNA sequence encoding this CDR3. The V gene is TRBV5-1, the J gene TRBJ1-1; maybe TRBD1 (6 bases). Germline-derived CDR1 and CDR2 are SGHRS and YFSETQ. Between the trimmed V and J ends, which lost 4 bases and 3 bases, there was a span of 16 bases. The CDR3 spans 15 residues. For the CDR3, the DNA is TGCGCCAGCAGCATACGCCGAGGGGGTGACACTGAAGCTTTCTTT. Translated: CASSIRRGGDTEAFF.

This sequence joins TRBV11-3 and TRBJ2-1; 11 bases agree with TRBD2. The CDR3 is made up of 16 amino acids. V was pared by 3 bases and J by 7 bases, with 8 bases of the junction left unmatched. Germline values: CDR1 SGHNT, CDR2 YENEEA. CDR3 sequence (DNA): TGTGCCAGCAGCTTTAGGGCTAGCGGGGGGTATAATGAGCAGTTCTTC. Translating gives CASSFRASGGYNEQFF.

The rearrangement joins TRBV4-1 to TRBJ2-2; D uncertain. The germline CDR1 and CDR2 sequences are MGHRA and YSYEKL. V shed 0 bases and J shed 2 bases, with 13 bases lying between them. The CDR3 extends over 17 amino acids. The CDR3 nucleotides are TGCGCCAGCAGCCAAGATCACACGGAAATAAACACCGGGGAGCTGTTTTTT. Translation gives CASSQDHTEINTGELFF.

The chain carries TRBV28 and TRBJ1-1, with D uncertain. Germline CDR1 MDHEN, CDR2 SYDVKM. The CDR3 extends over 15 amino acids. V lost 6 bases to trimming and J lost 3 bases, with 17 bases between them. The CDR3 loop reads CASSSPLGSYTEAFF. The CDR3 DNA reads TGTGCCAGCAGCTCCCCCCTCGGGTCATACACTGAAGCTTTCTTT.

In this sample, this clone turned up a few times. The chain links TRBV18 to TRBJ2-5, with D unclear. The CDR3 is made up of 11 amino acids. The V gene lost 4 bases and the J gene lost 3 bases, with 3 bases spanning the gap. CDR1 and CDR2 (germline): KGHSH, LQKENI. The CDR3 sequence is CASSREETQYF. The CDR3 DNA follows: TGTGCCAGCTCACGGGAAGAGACCCAGTACTTC.

This chain connects TRBV30 to TRBJ1-2, with D unclear. V shed 0 bases and J shed 5 bases, with 10 bases lying between them. The V gene's germline CDR1 is GTSNPN and CDR2 SVGIG (reference sequence). The CDR3 runs 13 residues. CDR3 in DNA: TGTGCCTGGAGTGTAGAACCTCTGTATGGCTACACCTTC. Amino acid sequence: CAWSVEPLYGYTF. Combining the CDR3 with reference TRBV30 and TRBJ1-2 gives the whole variable domain SQTIHQWPATLVQPVGSPLSLECTVEGTSNPNLYWYRQAAGRGLQLLFYSVGIGQISSEVPQNLSASRPQDRQFILSSKKLLLSDSGFYLCAWSVEPLYGYTFGSGTRLTVV.

CDR3 loop: CASSLGIPDTQYF. The CDR3 DNA reads TGTGCCAGCAGCTTAGGGATCCCAGATACGCAGTATTTT. J is TRBJ2-3 and V is TRBV11-2; D gene ambiguous. Trimming removed 1 base at V and 4 bases at J, with 6 bases between. CDR1 is SGHAT and CDR2 is FQNNGV in the germline V gene. The CDR3 loop spans 13 amino acids.

This sequence joins TRBV6-6 and TRBJ1-3; D is ambiguous. From germline, CDR1 is MNHNY and CDR2 SVGAGI (reference sequence). This CDR3 comprises 13 residues. V was trimmed by 7 bases and J by 2 bases, leaving 9 bases between them. The CDR3 region has the DNA TGTGCCAGCACTCTATCCCCTGGAAACACCATATATTTT. It translates to CASTLSPGNTIYF.

V gene TRBV2 combines with J gene TRBJ1-1; D may be TRBD1 (6 bases). V was pared by 8 bases and J by 4 bases, with 20 bases between. Germline CDR1 SNHLY, CDR2 FYNNEI. The CDR3 totals 15 residues. CDR3 nucleotide sequence: TGTGCCAGCCACGCCTTTCCAGGGGCGGTCACTGAAGCTTTCTTT. Protein product: CASHAFPGAVTEAFF.

The V and J genes are TRBV6-5 and TRBJ2-3; a weak D match, TRBD2 (5 bases). The length of the CDR3 is 13 residues. V gave up 7 bases and J gave up 1 base, with 9 bases separating them. Germline V gene lookup returns CDR1 MNHEY and CDR2 SVGAGI. The CDR3 is CASMSGGTDTQYF. The CDR3 DNA reads TGTGCCAGCATGTCCGGGGGCACAGATACGCAGTATTTT.

This chain links TRBV7-2 with TRBJ1-2; D not resolved. CDR1 is SGHTA and CDR2 is FQGNSA in the germline V gene. Trimming cost V 2 bases and J 7 bases, with 11 bases left between them. This CDR3 has 13 residues. The DNA of the CDR3 is TGTGCCAGCAGCTTATCCGACAATGGTGGCTACACCTTC. Its protein product is CASSLSDNGGYTF. The entire variable domain, with the rest obtained from reference TRBV7-2 and TRBJ1-2, is as follows: GAGVSQSPSNKVTEKGKDVELRCDPISGHTALYWYRQSLGQGLEFLIYFQGNSAPDKSGLPSDRFSAERTGGSVSTLTIQRTQQEDSAVYLCASSLSDNGGYTFGSGTRLTVV.